This TCR beta chain was captured by sequencing in a study of molecular identifiers for immune sequencing clone quantification. This CDR3 region has 14 residues. Trimming stripped 3 bases from V and 3 bases from J, with 9 bases between. Germline V gives CDR1 GTSNPN, CDR2 SVGIG (reference sequence). Previously described methods and listed TCR primers produced bulk TCR libraries. TCRdb reanalysed the PCR reads using MiXCR and keeps one entry per CDR3 protein. Of roughly 86,000 distinct CDR3 sequences in the sample, around a fifth were seen once. This clonotype has at least ten counts. Its target is not known. Study-wide results and caveats: Detection of one spiked Jurkat cell's TCR RNA reportedly worked in 900,000 to 1,000,000 naive cells.

Libraries of naive CD8 T cells were made from 20,000 to 1,000,000 sorted cells. They used 10%, 30% or 50% RNA. Naive CD8 T cells were picked out by sorting for CD8+CD4-CCR7+CD45RA+. The J gene is TRBJ2-6, the V gene TRBV30; D not certain. The TCR originated in a human donor in good health. Some libraries in this study had Jurkat cell RNA spiked in. Sequencing was carried out using naive CD8+ T cells from blood, with Jurkat cell RNA spiked in. Subset: FACS-sorted CD8+CD4-CCR7+CD45RA+ naive T cells. The CDR3 region is CAWSPDGGANVLTF. The CDR3 DNA sequence: TGTGCCTGGAGCCCAGATGGTGGGGCCAACGTCCTGACTTTC.